Shown below are 10 T cell receptor beta chains from a single sample sequenced in a study of blood T cell repertoires in COVID-19. Using immunoSEQ multiplex PCR, the repertoire was profiled, and TCRdb retains in-frame clones only, with some absent. Of 500,000 to 600,000 clones detected, about 89% appear once; the ten largest clones hold 7.5% to 9.5%. The sequenced sample consisted of peripheral blood. These receptors were obtained from a woman aged 50 to 60 with COVID-19, enrolled during active disease.

This clone was counted a single time. The chain links TRBV10-2 to TRBJ2-3, with 11 positions matching TRBD2. The CDR3 is 16 amino acids. With 4 bases clipped from V and 1 base from J, the junction kept 4 bases outside the gene matches. Germline CDR1 WSHSY, CDR2 SAAADI. CDR3 protein: CASSVAGGQGTDTQYF. DNA of the CDR3: TGCGCCAGCAGTGTAGCGGGGGGGCAGGGCACAGATACGCAGTATTTT.

The chain carries TRBV27 and TRBJ1-2; D perhaps matches TRBD1 (6 bases). This CDR3 has 14 residues. Germline CDR1 reads MNHEY; CDR2 reads SMNVEV (reference sequence). Trimming left V 6 bases short and J 0 bases short, with 11 bases between. CDR3 in DNA: TGTGCCAGCAGACAGGGTTGGGCTAACTATGGCTACACCTTC. It encodes CASRQGWANYGYTF.

V is TRBV2 and J is TRBJ2-1, with D possibly TRBD2 on 6 matching bases. Germline values: CDR1 SNHLY, CDR2 FYNNEI. Trimming left V 6 bases short and J 0 bases short, with 12 bases between. The CDR3 has 15 residues. CDR3 coding DNA: TGTGCCAGCAGGGCCCCGGGGGACTCCTACAATGAGCAGTTCTTC. Its protein product is CASRAPGDSYNEQFF.

The chain links TRBV2 to TRBJ1-5; D is undetermined. The CDR3 is 12 residues long. Germline V gene sequence: CDR1 SNHLY, CDR2 FYNNEI. Trimming stripped 8 bases from V and 4 bases from J, with 9 bases between. The CDR3: CASGGGNQPQHF. CDR3 bases: TGTGCCAGCGGTGGAGGAAATCAGCCCCAGCATTTT.

The V call is TRBV23-1, the J call TRBJ1-5; tentative D call: TRBD1 (5 bases). TRBV23-1 is known as an ORF, though its function is uncertain. The CDR3 length is 17 residues. Trimming pared 7 bases from V and 4 bases from J, leaving 23 bases between. The CDR3 DNA is TGCGCCAGCATGGGGCGGGGGGTTGAGAAGGAAAATCAGCCCCAGCATTTT. Translating gives CASMGRGVEKENQPQHF.

The V gene is TRBV30, the J gene TRBJ1-2; 8 bases map to TRBD1. CDR1 is GTSNPN and CDR2 is SVGIG in the germline V gene (reference sequence). There are 13 residues in the CDR3. J was trimmed by 5 bases and V by 2 bases; bases with no gene match: 4. CDR3 sequence: CAWSFRQGYGYTF. CDR3 sequence (DNA): TGTGCCTGGAGTTTCCGACAGGGGTATGGCTACACCTTC.

The rearrangement joins TRBV10-1 to TRBJ2-3; a weak D match, TRBD1 (5 bases). The V gene's germline CDR1 is WNHNN and CDR2 SYGVQD (reference sequence). V was shortened by 0 bases and J by 6 bases, with 13 bases between the two germline ends. This CDR3 spans 15 amino acids. The CDR3 loop reads CASSESGREEDTQYF. The CDR3 DNA sequence: TGCGCCAGCAGTGAGTCTGGCAGGGAAGAGGATACGCAGTATTTT.

This rearrangement joins TRBV27 to TRBJ2-1, with D perhaps matching TRBD2 (5 bases). CDR1 MNHEY and CDR2 SMNVEV come from the germline V gene (reference sequence). CDR3 length equals 13 residues. Trimming pared 2 bases from V and 9 bases from J, leaving 11 bases between. The CDR3 is CASSLGLAREQFF. CDR3 in DNA: TGTGCCAGCAGTTTAGGGCTAGCACGTGAGCAGTTCTTC.

The rearrangement links TRBV18 to TRBJ1-2; 9 bases are a match to TRBD1. The length of the CDR3 is 15 residues. Germline CDR1 reads KGHSH; CDR2 reads LQKENI. Unmatched junction bases numbered 9, after V lost 3 bases and J lost 7 bases. CDR3 amino acids: CASSPTRDRESGYTF. The CDR3 DNA is TGTGCCAGCTCACCTACACGGGACAGGGAGTCTGGCTACACCTTC.

The gene calls are TRBV4-1 and TRBJ1-1, with D unresolved. Germline V CDR1 and CDR2: MGHRA, YSYEKL. Between the trimmed V and J ends, which lost 4 bases and 5 bases, there was a span of 14 bases. This CDR3 comprises 14 residues. Here the CDR3 DNA reads TGCGCCAGCAGCCGAAGCGGAGGTTTGACTGAAGCTTTCTTT. This translates into CASSRSGGLTEAFF.